Each of the 25 T cell receptor beta chains below was sequenced from the same sample in a study of T cell responses to AZD1222 COVID-19 vaccine. Repertoires were generated with immunoSEQ multiplex PCR, while TCRdb's copy carries only in-frame clones and drops some. The table has 120,000 or so clones, roughly nine tenths seen once. Sequenced material: peripheral blood, taken on day 0 of AZD1222 vaccination. These receptors originate from an adult in good health.

The chain couples TRBV2 to TRBJ2-7, with D maybe TRBD1 (6 bases). V was trimmed by 10 bases and J by 5 bases, leaving 15 bases between them. The CDR3 sequence is 12 residues long. CDR1 and CDR2 (germline): SNHLY, FYNNEI. CDR3 region: CATSTGLDEQYF. The CDR3 nucleotides are TGTGCCACGTCTACAGGGTTGGACGAGCAGTACTTC.

V usage is TRBV28 and J usage is TRBJ1-6; 12 nucleotides align to TRBD1. CDR3 length: 15 amino acids. Germline assignment: CDR1 MDHEN and CDR2 SYDVKM. J was trimmed by 10 bases and V by 6 bases; bases with no gene match: 7. In nucleotides, the CDR3 is TGTGCCAGCAGAACCGGGACAGGGGGCCAGTCACCCCTCCACTTT. Translating gives CASRTGTGGQSPLHF.

The V call is TRBV4-1, the J call TRBJ2-3; maybe TRBD2 (6 bases). The germline gives CDR1 MGHRA, CDR2 YSYEKL. The ends were cut back, 6 bases at V and 4 bases at J, with 11 bases in the middle. There are 13 residues in the CDR3. CDR3 amino acids: CASRAREADTQYF. DNA of the CDR3: TGCGCCAGCAGGGCGAGGGAGGCAGATACGCAGTATTTT.

This clone was seen more than once but under ten times. The DNA of the CDR3 is TGTGCCAGCAGCCAAGACCACCCGGCAGGGAGTGATGGCTACACCTTC. This sequence encodes CASSQDHPAGSDGYTF. This chain connects TRBV14 to TRBJ1-2; perhaps TRBD1 as D (5 bases). From germline, CDR1 is SGHDN and CDR2 FVKESK. Between the trimmed V and J ends, which lost 0 bases and 6 bases, there was a span of 17 bases. The CDR3 length is 16 residues.

The J gene is TRBJ1-2, the V gene TRBV28; possible D gene TRBD1, 6 bases. Germline V gene data show CDR1 as MDHEN and CDR2 as SYDVKM. V lost 3 bases and J 7 bases, leaving 12 bases between the germline ends. This CDR3 is 13 amino acids long. CDR3 sequence: CASSLNREIGYTF. The CDR3 DNA reads TGTGCCAGCAGTTTGAACAGGGAGATTGGCTACACCTTC.

The chain has TRBV21-1 and TRBJ1-2; the table's D call, TRBD1, was not checked against the DNA. TRBV21-1 is noted as a pseudogene. The CDR3 contains 17 residues. For the CDR3, the DNA is TGTGCCAGCAGCAAAGAACCTTATTTTGGACAGTGCTATGGCTACACCTTC. It translates to CASSKEPYFGQCYGYTF.

The chain combines TRBV27 with TRBJ1-5; 10 bases are a match to TRBD1. Trimming took 5 bases from V and 6 from J; bases not matched to a gene: 7. CDR1 is MNHEY and CDR2 is SMNVEV in the germline V gene (reference sequence). The CDR3 spans 15 residues. The DNA of the CDR3 is TGTGCCAGCAGTCCCCGGGACAGGGGTCGTCAGCCCCAGCATTTT. Translation gives CASSPRDRGRQPQHF.

This clone has only one observation. This chain connects TRBV27 to TRBJ1-3, with 10 nucleotides matching TRBD1. Germline V lookup: CDR1 MNHEY, CDR2 SMNVEV (reference sequence). V lost 3 bases to trimming and J lost 3 bases; unmatched junction nucleotides: 2. CDR3 length: 15 amino acids. CDR3 DNA sequence: TGTGCCAGCAGTTTCGGGACAGGGGTTGGAAACACCATATATTTT. This sequence encodes CASSFGTGVGNTIYF.

V usage is TRBV18 and J usage is TRBJ2-7; TRBD1 matches at 8 bases. The germline V gene encodes CDR1 KGHSH and CDR2 LQKENI. The V segment lost 3 bases and the J segment 2 bases; nucleotides outside the gene matches: 3. The CDR3 is made up of 14 amino acids. CDR3 nucleotides: TGTGCCAGCTCACCGGGACAGGTTACCTACGAGCAGTACTTC. Residues: CASSPGQVTYEQYF.

This chain connects TRBV27 to TRBJ2-1, with 7 bases aligning to TRBD1. The CDR3 covers 12 residues. The germline gives CDR1 MNHEY, CDR2 SMNVEV (reference sequence). After removal of 0 bases from V and 15 bases from J, the junction contained 5 bases not matched to a gene. CDR3 sequence (DNA): TGTGCCAGCAGTTTATCGATAGGGGGCCTGTTCTTC. It translates to CASSLSIGGLFF.

The table lists this clone with a count of one. The V call is TRBV2, the J call TRBJ2-1, with D possibly being TRBD1 (6 bases). The V end was cut by 7 bases, the J end by 4 bases, with 17 bases between. The CDR3 totals 15 residues. CDR1 is SNHLY, CDR2 FYNNEI, per germline. CDR3 nucleotides: TGTGCCAGCAAACCCGACAGGAATACTTACAATGAGCAGTTCTTC. As protein: CASKPDRNTYNEQFF.

The gene calls are TRBV11-2 and TRBJ1-1; 7 bases align to TRBD1. Trimming cost V 3 bases and J 1 base; bases outside gene matches: 11. The CDR3 is 17 residues long. The germline CDR1 and CDR2 sequences are SGHAT and FQNNGV. The CDR3 sequence is CASSFNANRGQNTEAFF. CDR3 nucleotide sequence: TGTGCCAGCAGCTTCAACGCCAACAGGGGCCAGAACACTGAAGCTTTCTTT.

The rearrangement joins TRBV19 to TRBJ1-2, with 10 bases identical to TRBD1. Trimming cost V 6 bases and J 4 bases; bases outside gene matches: 5. The CDR3 is 14 residues long. CDR1 is LNHDA, CDR2 SQIVND, per germline (reference sequence). The CDR3 loop is CASSRDRGLYGYTF. The CDR3 nucleotides are TGTGCCAGTAGCCGGGACAGGGGCCTCTATGGCTACACCTTC.

The J gene is TRBJ2-7, the V gene TRBV11-2; maybe TRBD1 (7 bases). Germline CDR1 and CDR2: SGHAT and FQNNGV. CDR3 size: 15 residues. V lost 6 bases to trimming and J lost 3 bases, with 18 bases between them. The CDR3: CASRGGQSMNYEQYF. DNA of the CDR3: TGTGCCAGCAGGGGGGGACAGTCCATGAACTACGAGCAGTACTTC.

This rearrangement joins TRBV27 to TRBJ2-1; a possible D gene is TRBD1 (9 bases). This CDR3 contains 18 residues. The ends were cut back, 3 bases at V and 8 bases at J, with 26 bases in the middle. CDR1 is MNHEY, CDR2 SMNVEV, per germline (reference sequence). CDR3 coding DNA: TGTGCCAGCAGTTTGAAGGGGCGGGGGGACAGGGTGAGGGATGAGCAGTTCTTC. This sequence encodes CASSLKGRGDRVRDEQFF.

The V and J genes are TRBV6-5 and TRBJ1-5; D ambiguous. This CDR3 has 13 residues. V gave up 6 bases and J gave up 4 bases, with 10 bases separating them. Germline CDR1 is MNHEY and CDR2 is SVGAGI. CDR3 sequence: CASRKRTNQPQHF. DNA of the CDR3: TGTGCCAGCAGAAAACGTACTAATCAGCCCCAGCATTTT.

The rearrangement joins TRBV30 to TRBJ1-2; 7 bases line up with TRBD1. Germline V gives CDR1 GTSNPN, CDR2 SVGIG (reference sequence). The CDR3 covers 13 residues. Germline trimming cut 7 bases from V and 3 bases from J; bases unmatched to any gene: 8. For the CDR3, the DNA is TGTGCCTTGAAACCGACAGGGCACTATGGCTACACCTTC. Protein product: CALKPTGHYGYTF.

The chain uses TRBV9 and TRBJ1-2; TRBD1 is a possible D gene (6 bases). The CDR3 length is 14 residues. With 4 bases removed from V and 8 bases from J, the gap between germline ends came to 18 bases. Germline V gives CDR1 SGDLS, CDR2 YYNGEE. The CDR3 is CASSSLGAGIGYTF. The CDR3 DNA is TGTGCCAGCAGCTCCTTGGGGGCAGGGATCGGCTACACCTTC.

This chain links TRBV3-1 (or the pseudogene TRBV3-2) with TRBJ2-1; the D is unclear. This CDR3 is 12 amino acids long. CDR1 and CDR2 from the germline V gene are LGHDT and YNNKEL (reference sequence). Trimming shortened V by 0 bases and J by 12 bases, and 9 bases separated the two germline ends. The CDR3 DNA reads TGTGCCAGCAGCCAAGACACCGCCGGGCAGTTCTTC. Its translation is CASSQDTAGQFF.

V usage is TRBV15 and J usage is TRBJ2-7; D possibly uses TRBD1 or TRBD2 (6 bases each). V dropped 0 bases and J dropped 12 bases, with 15 bases sitting between them. Germline V lookup: CDR1 LNHNV, CDR2 YYDKDF (reference sequence). The length of the CDR3 is 13 residues. The CDR3 loop reads CATSRDRLGGLYF. The DNA of the CDR3 is TGTGCCACCAGCAGAGATCGGTTGGGGGGCCTGTACTTC.

The chain carries TRBV28 and TRBJ1-5; tentative D call: TRBD1 (6 bases). The length of the CDR3 is 15 residues. V lost 8 bases and J 0 bases, leaving 14 bases between the germline ends. Per the germline V gene, CDR1 is MDHEN and CDR2 is SYDVKM. The CDR3 loop is CASQLGHPSNQPQHF. CDR3 bases: TGTGCCAGCCAACTGGGACACCCTAGCAATCAGCCCCAGCATTTT.

The chain has TRBV7-9 and TRBJ1-6; 8 bases agree with TRBD1. Losses at the gene ends were 1 base for V and 7 bases for J; bases not matched to a gene: 3. Looked up from germline, CDR1 is SEHNR and CDR2 is FQNEAQ (reference sequence). This CDR3 spans 15 amino acids. The CDR3 DNA reads as TGTGCCAGCAGCTTAGTTCAGGGGGCAAATTCACCCCTCCACTTT. Translation gives CASSLVQGANSPLHF.

The chain carries TRBV1 and TRBJ1-5. TRBV1 is marked as a pseudogene. This CDR3 has 15 amino acids. CDR3 protein: CTSSQVSAGCEPQHF. CDR3 nucleotides: TGCACCAGCAGCCAAGTTTCCGCGGGATGTGAGCCCCAGCATTTT.

The V call is TRBV10-3, the J call TRBJ1-4; D possibly corresponds to TRBD1 (6 bases). Trimming removed 9 bases from V and 1 base from J, with 12 bases in between. CDR3 length equals 14 residues. Germline values: CDR1 ENHRY, CDR2 SYGVKD. In DNA, the CDR3 is TGTGCCATTGGCGAGGGGGTAACTAATGAAAAACTGTTTTTT. Its translation: CAIGEGVTNEKLFF.

The J gene is TRBJ1-1, the V gene TRBV19; TRBD1 aligns across 10 bases. This CDR3 contains 16 residues. CDR1 and CDR2 (germline): LNHDA, SQIVND (reference sequence). The junction had 8 bases not matched to a gene; V was cut back by 3 bases and J by 4 bases. CDR3 region: CASSMRRRQGATEAFF. The CDR3 DNA follows: TGTGCCAGTAGTATGAGACGGAGACAGGGGGCCACTGAAGCTTTCTTT.